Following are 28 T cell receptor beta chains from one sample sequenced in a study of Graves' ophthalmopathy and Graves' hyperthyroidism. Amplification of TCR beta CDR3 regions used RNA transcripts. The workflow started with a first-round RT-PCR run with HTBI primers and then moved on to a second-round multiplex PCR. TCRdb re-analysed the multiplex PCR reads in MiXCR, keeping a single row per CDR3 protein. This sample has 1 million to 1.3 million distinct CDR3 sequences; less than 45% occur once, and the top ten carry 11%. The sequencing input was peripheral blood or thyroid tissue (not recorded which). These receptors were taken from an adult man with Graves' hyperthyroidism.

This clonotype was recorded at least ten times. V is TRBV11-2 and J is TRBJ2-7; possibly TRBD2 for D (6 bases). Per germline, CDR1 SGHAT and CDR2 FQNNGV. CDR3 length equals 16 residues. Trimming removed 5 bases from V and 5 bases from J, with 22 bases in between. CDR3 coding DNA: TGTGCCAGCAGCCCAATGGGCGTCCGGGGGAGCCACGAGCAGTACTTC. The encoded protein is CASSPMGVRGSHEQYF.

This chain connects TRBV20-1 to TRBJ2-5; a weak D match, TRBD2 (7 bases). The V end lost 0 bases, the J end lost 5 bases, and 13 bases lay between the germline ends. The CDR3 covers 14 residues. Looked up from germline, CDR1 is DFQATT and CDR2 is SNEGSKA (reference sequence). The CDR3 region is CSARDGGGRETQYF. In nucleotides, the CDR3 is TGCAGTGCTAGAGATGGGGGGGGCCGGGAGACCCAGTACTTC.

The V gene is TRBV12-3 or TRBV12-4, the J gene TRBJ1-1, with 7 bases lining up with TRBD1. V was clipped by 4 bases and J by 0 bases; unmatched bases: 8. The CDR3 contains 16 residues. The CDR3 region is CASSSRTGALNTEAFF. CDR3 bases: TGTGCCAGCAGTTCACGGACAGGCGCTTTGAACACTGAAGCTTTCTTT.

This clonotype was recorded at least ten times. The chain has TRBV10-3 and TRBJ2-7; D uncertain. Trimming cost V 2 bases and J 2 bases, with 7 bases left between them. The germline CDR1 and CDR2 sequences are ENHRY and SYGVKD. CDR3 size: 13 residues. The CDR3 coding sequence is TGTGCCATCAGTGAGACCCATACCTACGAGCAGTACTTC. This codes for CAISETHTYEQYF.

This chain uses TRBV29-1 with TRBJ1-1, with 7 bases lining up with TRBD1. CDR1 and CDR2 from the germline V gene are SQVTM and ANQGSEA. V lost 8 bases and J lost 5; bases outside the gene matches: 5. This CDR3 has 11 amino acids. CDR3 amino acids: CSISTGTEAFF. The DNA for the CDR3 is TGCAGCATATCGACAGGGACTGAAGCTTTCTTT.

For the CDR3, the DNA is TGTGCCACCAGCGAGCCGACTAGCGGCCCCACTTACGAGCAGTACTTC. Its protein is CATSEPTSGPTYEQYF. The chain carries TRBV15 and TRBJ2-7, with 9 nucleotides matching TRBD2. The CDR3 length is 16 residues. Germline values: CDR1 LNHNV, CDR2 YYDKDF (reference sequence). The J segment lost 4 bases and the V segment lost 5 bases, leaving 12 bases of the junction unmatched. The full variable domain, rest sourced from reference TRBV15 and TRBJ2-7, is DAMVIQNPRYQVTQFGKPVTLSCSQTLNHNVMYWYQQKSSQAPKLLFHYYDKDFNNEADTPDNFQSRRPNTSFCFLDIRSPGLGDTAMYLCATSEPTSGPTYEQYFGPGTRLTVT.

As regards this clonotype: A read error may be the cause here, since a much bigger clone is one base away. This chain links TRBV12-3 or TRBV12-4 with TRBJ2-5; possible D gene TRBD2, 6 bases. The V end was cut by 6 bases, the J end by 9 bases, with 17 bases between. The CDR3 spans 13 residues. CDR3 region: CASRPGPREAQYF. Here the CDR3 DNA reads TGTGCCAGCAGACCGGGACCAAGGGAGGCCCAGTACTTC.

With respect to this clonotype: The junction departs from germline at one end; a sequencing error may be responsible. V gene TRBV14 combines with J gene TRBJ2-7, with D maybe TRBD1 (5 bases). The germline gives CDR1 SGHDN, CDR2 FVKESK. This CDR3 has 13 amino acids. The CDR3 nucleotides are TGTGCCAGCAGCTTAGGGGCGTCCTACGGGCAGTACTTC. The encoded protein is CASSLGASYGQYF.

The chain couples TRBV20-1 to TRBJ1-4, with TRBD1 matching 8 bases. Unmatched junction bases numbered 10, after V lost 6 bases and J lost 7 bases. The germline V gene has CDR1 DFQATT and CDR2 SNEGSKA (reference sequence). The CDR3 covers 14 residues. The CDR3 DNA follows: TGCAGTGCCAGGGACAGGCCCTCGGGTGAAAAACTGTTTTTT. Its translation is CSARDRPSGEKLFF.

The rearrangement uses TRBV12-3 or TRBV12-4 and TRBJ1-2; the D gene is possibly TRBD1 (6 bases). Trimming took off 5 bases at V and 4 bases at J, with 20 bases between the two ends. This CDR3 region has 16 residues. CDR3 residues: CASSPRSGGPVYGYTF. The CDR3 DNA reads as TGTGCCAGCAGTCCCCGGAGCGGGGGGCCGGTCTATGGCTACACCTTC.

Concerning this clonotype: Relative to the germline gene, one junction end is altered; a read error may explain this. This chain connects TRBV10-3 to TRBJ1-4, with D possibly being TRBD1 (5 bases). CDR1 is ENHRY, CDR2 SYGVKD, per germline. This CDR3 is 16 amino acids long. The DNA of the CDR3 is TGTGCCAGCAGTTACTCGCATCAGGGCCTAAATGAAAAACTGTTTTTT. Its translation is CASSYSHQGLNEKLFF.

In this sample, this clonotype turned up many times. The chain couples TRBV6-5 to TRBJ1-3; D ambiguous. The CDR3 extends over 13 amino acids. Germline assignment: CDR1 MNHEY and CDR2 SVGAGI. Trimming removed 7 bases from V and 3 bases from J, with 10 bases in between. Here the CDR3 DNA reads TGTGCCAGCACCCCGACCCTTGGAAACACCATATATTTT. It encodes CASTPTLGNTIYF.

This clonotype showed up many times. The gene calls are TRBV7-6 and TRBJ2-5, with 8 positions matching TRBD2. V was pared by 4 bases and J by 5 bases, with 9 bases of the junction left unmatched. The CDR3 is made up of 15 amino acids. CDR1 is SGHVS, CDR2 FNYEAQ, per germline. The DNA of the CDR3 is TGTGCCAGCAGCTCTAGCGGGCAAAGCCGGGAGACCCAGTACTTC. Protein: CASSSSGQSRETQYF.

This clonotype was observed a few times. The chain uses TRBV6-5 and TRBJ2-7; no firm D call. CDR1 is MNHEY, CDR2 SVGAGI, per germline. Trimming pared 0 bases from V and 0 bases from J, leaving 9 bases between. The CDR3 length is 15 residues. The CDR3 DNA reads TGTGCCAGCAGTTACTCCAGCTCGAGCTCCTACGAGCAGTACTTC. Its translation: CASSYSSSSSYEQYF.

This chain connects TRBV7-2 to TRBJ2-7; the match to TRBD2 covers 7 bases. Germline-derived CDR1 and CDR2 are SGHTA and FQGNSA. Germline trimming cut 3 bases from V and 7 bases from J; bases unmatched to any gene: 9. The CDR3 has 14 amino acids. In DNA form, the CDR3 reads TGTGCCAGCAGCTTCCCTAGCGGAAACCGGGAGCAGTACTTC. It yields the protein CASSFPSGNREQYF.

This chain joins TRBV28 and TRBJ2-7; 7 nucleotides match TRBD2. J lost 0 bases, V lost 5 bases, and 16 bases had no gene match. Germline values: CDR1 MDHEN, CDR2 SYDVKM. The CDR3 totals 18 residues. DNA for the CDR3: TGTGCCAGCAGTCGTCCGGACCCGCGGGAGCTAATCTCCTACGAGCAGTACTTC. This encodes CASSRPDPRELISYEQYF.

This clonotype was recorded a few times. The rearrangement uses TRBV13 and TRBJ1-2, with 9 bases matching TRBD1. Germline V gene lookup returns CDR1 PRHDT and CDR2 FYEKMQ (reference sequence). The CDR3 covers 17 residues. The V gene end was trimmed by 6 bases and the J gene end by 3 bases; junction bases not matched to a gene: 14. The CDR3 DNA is TGTGCCAGCAGATCACCCGAAACAGGGGGCGCTGACTATGGCTACACCTTC. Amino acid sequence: CASRSPETGGADYGYTF.

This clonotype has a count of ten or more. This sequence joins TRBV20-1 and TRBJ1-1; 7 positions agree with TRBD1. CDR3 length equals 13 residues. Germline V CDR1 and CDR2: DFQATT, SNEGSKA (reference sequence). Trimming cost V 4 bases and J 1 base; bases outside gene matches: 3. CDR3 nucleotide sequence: TGCAGTGCTACTTACAGGGGGAACACTGAAGCTTTCTTT. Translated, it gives CSATYRGNTEAFF.

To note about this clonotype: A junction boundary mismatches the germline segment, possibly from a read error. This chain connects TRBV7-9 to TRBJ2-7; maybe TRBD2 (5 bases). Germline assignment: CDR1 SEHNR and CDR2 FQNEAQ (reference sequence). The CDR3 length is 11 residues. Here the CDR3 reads CAGSLWEEQYF. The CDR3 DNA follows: TGTGCCGGCAGCTTATGGGAGGAGCAGTACTTC.

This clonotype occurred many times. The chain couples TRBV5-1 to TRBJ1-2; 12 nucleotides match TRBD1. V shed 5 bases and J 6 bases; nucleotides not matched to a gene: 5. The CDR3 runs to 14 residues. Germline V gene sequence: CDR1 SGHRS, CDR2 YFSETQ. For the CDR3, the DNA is TGCGCCAGCAGTGCCGGGACAGGGGGCGATGGCTACACCTTC. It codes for CASSAGTGGDGYTF.

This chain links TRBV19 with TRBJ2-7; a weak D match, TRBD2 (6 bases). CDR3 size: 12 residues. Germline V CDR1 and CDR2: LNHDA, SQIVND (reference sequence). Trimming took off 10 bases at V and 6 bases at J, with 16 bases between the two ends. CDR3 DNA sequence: TGTGCCACCTCCGGGAGATATGGCGAGCAGTACTTC. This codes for CATSGRYGEQYF.

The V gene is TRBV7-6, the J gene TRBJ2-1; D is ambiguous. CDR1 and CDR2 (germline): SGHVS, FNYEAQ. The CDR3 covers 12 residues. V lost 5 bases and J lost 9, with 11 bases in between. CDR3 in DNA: TGTGCCAGCAGCCCGACGGCCATTGAGCAGTTCTTC. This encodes CASSPTAIEQFF.

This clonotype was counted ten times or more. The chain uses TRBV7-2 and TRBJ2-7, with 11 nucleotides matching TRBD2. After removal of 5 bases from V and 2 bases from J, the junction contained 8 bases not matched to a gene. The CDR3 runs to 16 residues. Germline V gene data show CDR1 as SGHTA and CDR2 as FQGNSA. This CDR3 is CASSLVTSGSPYEQYF. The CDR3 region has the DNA TGTGCCAGCAGCCTCGTTACTAGCGGGAGTCCCTACGAGCAGTACTTC.

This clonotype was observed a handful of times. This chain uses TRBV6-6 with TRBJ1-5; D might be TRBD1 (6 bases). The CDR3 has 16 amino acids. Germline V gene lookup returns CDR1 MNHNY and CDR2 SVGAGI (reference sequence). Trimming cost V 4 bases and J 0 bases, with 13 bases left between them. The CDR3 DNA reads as TGTGCCAGCAGTTTCCGGACAGACTATAGCAATCAGCCCCAGCATTTT. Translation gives CASSFRTDYSNQPQHF.

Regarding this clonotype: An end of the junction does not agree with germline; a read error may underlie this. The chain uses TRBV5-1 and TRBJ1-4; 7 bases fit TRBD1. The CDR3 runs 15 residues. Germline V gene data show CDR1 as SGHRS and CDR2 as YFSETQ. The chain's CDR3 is CAGSLGTATNEKLFF. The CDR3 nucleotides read TGCGCCGGCAGCTTGGGGACAGCAACTAATGAAAAACTGTTTTTT.

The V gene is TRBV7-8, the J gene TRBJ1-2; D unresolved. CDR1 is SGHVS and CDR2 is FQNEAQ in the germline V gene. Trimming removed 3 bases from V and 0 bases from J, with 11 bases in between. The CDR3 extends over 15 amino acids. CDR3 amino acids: CASSLSRAANYGYTF. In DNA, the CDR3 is TGTGCCAGCAGCTTGTCTAGGGCTGCTAACTATGGCTACACCTTC.

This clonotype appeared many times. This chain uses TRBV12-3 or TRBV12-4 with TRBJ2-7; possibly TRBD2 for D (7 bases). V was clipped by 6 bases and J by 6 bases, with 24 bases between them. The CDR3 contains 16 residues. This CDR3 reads CASRGGAGSPRGEQYF. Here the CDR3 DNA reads TGTGCCAGCAGAGGGGGAGCGGGGAGTCCTCGAGGCGAGCAGTACTTC.

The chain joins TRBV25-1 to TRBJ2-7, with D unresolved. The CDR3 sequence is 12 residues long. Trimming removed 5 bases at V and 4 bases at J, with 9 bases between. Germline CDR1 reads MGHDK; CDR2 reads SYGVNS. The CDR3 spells CASSPCGYEQYF. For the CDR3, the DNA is TGTGCCAGCAGTCCCTGTGGGTACGAGCAGTACTTC.